The clone carrying this T cell receptor (beta chain) was detected many times. Its matching antigen is unknown. Authors of the study amplified TCR beta CDR3 regions from RNA transcripts. The TCR CDR3 first-round RT-PCR relied on the HTBI primer set. One entry per CDR3 protein results from TCRdb running MiXCR on the multiplex PCR reads. The sample lists 350,000 or so distinct CDR3 sequences, 15% to 20% seen once, with 15% to 18% in the top ten. Fresh peripheral blood, around 9.2 ml of it, supplied the PBMCs. The data belong to a study of T cells in Graves' hyperthyroidism and ophthalmopathy. Trimming pared 3 bases from V and 4 bases from J, leaving 15 bases between. This CDR3 is built from 14 residues. The V gene's germline CDR1 is GTSNPN and CDR2 SVGIG (reference sequence). Study-level findings and limits: Researchers found most expanded thyroid clonotypes above 0.001 in blood as well. Separating ophthalmopathy from stable hyperthyroidism was achieved by a 13 V-J model. The model anticipated ophthalmopathy a median approximately six months pre-onset.

The sample taken for sequencing was blood. The clonotype originates from a woman between 35 and 50 years old with Graves' ophthalmopathy. The chain couples TRBV30 to TRBJ1-2, with D uncertain. CDR3 loop: CAWSHARRIYGYTF. The CDR3, as DNA: TGTGCCTGGAGCCATGCGCGACGGATCTATGGCTACACCTTC.